This entry lists 24 T cell receptor beta chains sequenced from one sample in a study of shared clonotypes between healthy human individuals. Generated by immunoSEQ multiplex PCR, the TCRdb table keeps only in-frame clones and is missing some. The table has about 820,000 clones, 80% to 95% seen once. CD8 cells regarded as naive lacked CD45RO, were positively chosen for CCR7, and omitted terminally differentiated effector memory CD45RA+ cells. The specimen sequenced was naive CD8+ T cells sorted from blood. These receptors all stem from a man aged 25-45 years in good health.

The gene calls are TRBV12-5 and TRBJ2-7, with TRBD2 as a possible D gene (6 bases). Trimming took off 1 base at V and 3 bases at J, with 7 bases between the two ends. The CDR3 sequence is 13 residues long. CDR1 is LGHNT, CDR2 FRNRAP, per germline. CDR3 nucleotide sequence: TGTGCTAGTGGTTTGGCGGGAGACTACGAGCAGTACTTC. Protein sequence: CASGLAGDYEQYF.

The V gene is TRBV6-5, the J gene TRBJ1-2; D remains ambiguous. Germline-derived CDR1 and CDR2 are MNHEY and SVGAGI. The V gene lost 0 bases and the J gene lost 4 bases, with 9 bases spanning the gap. The CDR3 runs 14 residues. CDR3 in amino acids: CASSYSSAAYGYTF. CDR3 in DNA: TGTGCCAGCAGTTACTCGTCGGCGGCCTATGGCTACACCTTC.

J is TRBJ2-1 and V is TRBV9, with D perhaps matching TRBD1 or TRBD2 (5 bases each). This CDR3 comprises 14 residues. V lost 3 bases and J 5 bases, leaving 12 bases between the germline ends. Per germline, CDR1 SGDLS and CDR2 YYNGEE. CDR3 region: CASSASGPDNEQFF. The DNA for the CDR3 is TGTGCCAGCAGCGCGTCGGGGCCCGACAATGAGCAGTTCTTC.

The chain employs TRBV6-1 and TRBJ1-4; unclear D gene. This CDR3 has 15 residues. Per the germline V gene, CDR1 is MNHNS and CDR2 is SASEGT. V lost 4 bases to trimming and J lost 5 bases, with 14 bases between them. The CDR3 DNA is TGTGCCAGCAGTGGGGTGGACGGTAACAATGAAAAACTGTTTTTT. Translation: CASSGVDGNNEKLFF.

The gene calls are TRBV11-2 and TRBJ2-3; D may be TRBD2 (5 bases). Germline CDR1 reads SGHAT; CDR2 reads FQNNGV. The CDR3 consists of 16 residues. The ends were cut back, 1 base at V and 2 bases at J, with 13 bases in the middle. The CDR3 region is CASSLVSSRDTDTQYF. Written as DNA, the CDR3 is TGTGCCAGCAGCTTAGTCTCTAGCAGAGACACAGATACGCAGTATTTT. Full variable domain (rest looked up from reference TRBV11-2 and TRBJ2-3): EAGVAQSPRYKIIEKRQSVAFWCNPISGHATLYWYQQILGQGPKLLIQFQNNGVVDDSQLPKDRFSAERLKGVDSTLKIQPAKLEDSAVYLCASSLVSSRDTDTQYFGPGTRLTVL.

The chain couples TRBV29-1 to TRBJ2-1; TRBD2 agrees at 9 bases. J gave up 4 bases and V 8 bases, and 6 bases lay outside the gene matches. This CDR3 has 13 residues. The germline gives CDR1 SQVTM, CDR2 ANQGSEA. For the CDR3, the DNA is TGCAGCACAACACTAGCGGGTTACAATGAGCAGTTCTTC. It codes for CSTTLAGYNEQFF.

J is TRBJ2-7 and V is TRBV7-9; D is possibly TRBD2 (7 bases). This CDR3 is built from 15 residues. Per the germline V gene, CDR1 is SEHNR and CDR2 is FQNEAQ (reference sequence). The V and J ends lost 5 bases and 2 bases respectively, with 16 bases between them. CDR3 in DNA: TGTGCCAGCAGCGACCCCCGGGGGGCCCCCTACGAGCAGTACTTC. Translated, it gives CASSDPRGAPYEQYF.

This sequence joins TRBV2 and TRBJ2-7, with D possibly matching TRBD1 (5 bases). Germline-derived CDR1 and CDR2 are SNHLY and FYNNEI. V lost 7 bases to trimming and J lost 2 bases, with 18 bases between them. The CDR3 has 15 residues. DNA of the CDR3: TGTGCCAGCATGTCCAGGGCGATTTCAACCTACGAGCAGTACTTC. Amino acids: CASMSRAISTYEQYF.

The chain joins TRBV7-6 to TRBJ2-2, with 12 bases matching TRBD2. V dropped 2 bases and J dropped 3; count of bases not matched to a gene: 7. The germline V gene has CDR1 SGHVS and CDR2 FNYEAQ. The CDR3 length is 18 residues. CDR3 in DNA: TGTGCCAGCAGCTTACCCCGGACTAGCGGGAAGGACACCGGGGAGCTGTTTTTT. Encoded protein: CASSLPRTSGKDTGELFF. Drawing the rest from reference TRBV7-6 and TRBJ2-2, the complete variable domain is GAGVSQSPRYKVTKRGQDVALRCDPISGHVSLYWYRQALGQGPEFLTYFNYEAQQDKSGLPNDRFSAERPEGSISTLTIQRTEQRDSAMYRCASSLPRTSGKDTGELFFGEGSRLTVL.

The chain combines TRBV4-1 with TRBJ2-1; no reliable D call. Germline assignment: CDR1 MGHRA and CDR2 YSYEKL. The V and J ends lost 0 bases and 4 bases respectively, with 13 bases between them. This CDR3 has 16 residues. The chain's CDR3 is CASSQDLTSGYNEQFF. CDR3 bases: TGCGCCAGCAGCCAAGACCTAACTTCGGGTTACAATGAGCAGTTCTTC.

DNA for the CDR3: TGTGCCAGCAGCAAGGGGACAGGTATTTACAATGAGCAGTTCTTC. Translation gives CASSKGTGIYNEQFF. The chain recombines TRBV5-6 with TRBJ2-1; 8 bases fit TRBD1. J lost 4 bases, V lost 4 bases, and 7 bases had no gene match. The CDR3 totals 15 residues. The V gene's germline CDR1 is SGHDT and CDR2 YYEEEE.

The chain combines TRBV6-1 with TRBJ2-7; a possible D gene is TRBD1 (6 bases). CDR1 and CDR2 from the germline V gene are MNHNS and SASEGT. Trimming removed 2 bases from V and 0 bases from J, with 14 bases in between. This CDR3 is built from 16 residues. The CDR3 coding sequence is TGTGCCAGCAGTGAAAGCGAGACAGGCAGCTCCTACGAGCAGTACTTC. It codes for CASSESETGSSYEQYF.

DNA of the CDR3: TGTGCCAGTAGAGCATCTGGGGCCAACGTCCTGACTTTC. It translates to CASRASGANVLTF. The chain combines TRBV19 with TRBJ2-6; D gene unclear. Trimming shortened V by 6 bases and J by 1 base, and 4 bases separated the two germline ends. This CDR3 has 13 amino acids. From germline, CDR1 is LNHDA and CDR2 SQIVND (reference sequence). The whole variable domain, remainder taken from reference TRBV19 and TRBJ2-6, is DGGITQSPKYLFRKEGQNVTLSCEQNLNHDAMYWYRQDPGQGLRLIYYSQIVNDFQKGDIAEGYSVSREKKESFPLTVTSAQKNPTAFYLCASRASGANVLTFGAGSRLTVL.

This clone was detected only a few times. DNA for the CDR3: TGTGCCGTCCAGGGACAGGACTATGGCTACACCTTC. This codes for CAVQGQDYGYTF. This rearrangement joins TRBV10-3 to TRBJ1-2; 8 bases match TRBD1. The junction had 5 bases not matched to a gene; V was cut back by 11 bases and J by 3 bases. CDR3 length equals 12 residues. CDR1 and CDR2 (germline): ENHRY, SYGVKD.

This clone was detected once. V and J are TRBV10-2 and TRBJ2-1, with a weak D call TRBD2 (6 bases). From germline, CDR1 is WSHSY and CDR2 SAAADI. Trimming removed 7 bases from V and 6 bases from J, with 16 bases in between. The CDR3 length is 14 residues. CDR3 sequence reads: CASTIADRFNEQFF. CDR3 coding DNA: TGCGCCAGCACTATAGCGGACCGCTTCAATGAGCAGTTCTTC.

The rearrangement links TRBV6-1 to TRBJ2-1, with 8 bases lining up with TRBD1. The trim removed 5 bases at V and 9 bases at J, leaving 12 bases unmatched. Per the germline V gene, CDR1 is MNHNS and CDR2 is SASEGT. The CDR3 length is 15 residues. The CDR3 protein is CASSISETGVGEQFF. The CDR3 nucleotides are TGTGCCAGCAGTATCTCCGAGACAGGGGTTGGTGAGCAGTTCTTC.

The J gene is TRBJ2-1, the V gene TRBV11-3; D not certain. The V gene lost 3 bases and the J gene lost 8 bases, with 17 bases spanning the gap. Per the germline V gene, CDR1 is SGHNT and CDR2 is YENEEA. The CDR3 length is 15 residues. CDR3 region: CASSFGVTSWDEQFF. As DNA, the CDR3 is TGTGCCAGCAGCTTTGGGGTTACGAGTTGGGATGAGCAGTTCTTC.

CDR3 region: CASSSPAGASGNTIYF. The CDR3 DNA follows: TGTGCCAGCAGCTCGCCCGCAGGAGCCTCTGGAAACACCATATATTTT. This chain joins TRBV7-9 and TRBJ1-3, with unresolved D. The CDR3 has 16 residues. V gave up 4 bases and J gave up 0 bases, with 13 bases separating them. Germline CDR1 reads SEHNR; CDR2 reads FQNEAQ (reference sequence).

This rearrangement joins TRBV5-3 to TRBJ1-5; no definite D call. TRBV5-3 qualifies as an ORF whose function is uncertain. The CDR3 is made up of 14 amino acids. V was trimmed by 5 bases and J by 0 bases, leaving 9 bases between them. The CDR3 DNA is TGTGCCAGAAGGGAGGCGGTTAGCAATCAGCCCCAGCATTTT. This sequence encodes CARREAVSNQPQHF.

The chain recombines TRBV9 with TRBJ1-2; unclear D gene. This CDR3 spans 12 amino acids. The V and J ends lost 2 bases and 6 bases respectively, with 8 bases between them. CDR1 is SGDLS and CDR2 is YYNGEE in the germline V gene. CDR3 in DNA: TGTGCCAGCAGCGTCCTCGGAAATGGCTACACCTTC. Its translation: CASSVLGNGYTF.

V usage is TRBV5-1 and J usage is TRBJ2-1; 7 bases map to TRBD1. The CDR3 loop spans 15 amino acids. Germline V lookup: CDR1 SGHRS, CDR2 YFSETQ. The ends lost 0 bases at V and 2 bases at J; junction bases unmatched: 2. CDR3 nucleotides: TGCGCCAGCAGCTTGGACAGGGGACCCTACAATGAGCAGTTCTTC. This encodes CASSLDRGPYNEQFF.

The genes are TRBV29-1 and TRBJ2-1; 16 bases agree with TRBD2. After removal of 6 bases from V and 6 bases from J, the junction contained 17 bases not matched to a gene. CDR3 length equals 19 residues. Looked up from germline, CDR1 is SQVTM and CDR2 is ANQGSEA. CDR3 coding DNA: TGCAGCGTCCCCAACCCGGGACTAGCGGGAGGGTCTCGGGGCAATGAGCAGTTCTTC. Amino acid sequence: CSVPNPGLAGGSRGNEQFF.

This chain links TRBV9 with TRBJ2-7, with TRBD2 matching over 10 bases. V gave up 4 bases and J gave up 5 bases; unmatched junction bases: 6. Germline CDR1 and CDR2: SGDLS and YYNGEE. The CDR3 loop spans 14 amino acids. This CDR3 reads CASSPLAGADEQYF. The CDR3 region has the DNA TGTGCCAGCAGCCCTCTAGCGGGAGCAGACGAGCAGTACTTC. The full variable domain, its missing parts supplied by reference TRBV9 and TRBJ2-7, is DSGVTQTPKHLITATGQRVTLRCSPRSGDLSVYWYQQSLDQGLQFLIQYYNGEERAKGNILERFSAQQFPDLHSELNLSSLELGDSALYFCASSPLAGADEQYFGPGTRLTVT.

The gene calls are TRBV9 and TRBJ1-1; 7 positions match TRBD1. This CDR3 region has 13 residues. CDR1 SGDLS and CDR2 YYNGEE come from the germline V gene. With V trimmed by 7 bases and J by 2 bases, 5 bases remained unmatched. CDR3: CASGGTANTEAFF. The DNA for the CDR3 is TGTGCCAGCGGAGGGACAGCCAACACTGAAGCTTTCTTT.